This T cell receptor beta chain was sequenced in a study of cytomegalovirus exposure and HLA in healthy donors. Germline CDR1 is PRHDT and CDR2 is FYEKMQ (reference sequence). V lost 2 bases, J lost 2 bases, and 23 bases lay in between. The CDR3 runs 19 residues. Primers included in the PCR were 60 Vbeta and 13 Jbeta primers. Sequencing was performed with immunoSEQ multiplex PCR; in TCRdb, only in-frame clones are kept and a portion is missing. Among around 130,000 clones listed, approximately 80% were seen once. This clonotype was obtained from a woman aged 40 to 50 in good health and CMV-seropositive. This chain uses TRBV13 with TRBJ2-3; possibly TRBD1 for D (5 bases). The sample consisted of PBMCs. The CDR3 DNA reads TGTGCCAGCAGCTTAAGACAGCGTGCTCGTCCGTTGAACACAGATACGCAGTATTTT. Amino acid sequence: CASSLRQRARPLNTDTQYF.